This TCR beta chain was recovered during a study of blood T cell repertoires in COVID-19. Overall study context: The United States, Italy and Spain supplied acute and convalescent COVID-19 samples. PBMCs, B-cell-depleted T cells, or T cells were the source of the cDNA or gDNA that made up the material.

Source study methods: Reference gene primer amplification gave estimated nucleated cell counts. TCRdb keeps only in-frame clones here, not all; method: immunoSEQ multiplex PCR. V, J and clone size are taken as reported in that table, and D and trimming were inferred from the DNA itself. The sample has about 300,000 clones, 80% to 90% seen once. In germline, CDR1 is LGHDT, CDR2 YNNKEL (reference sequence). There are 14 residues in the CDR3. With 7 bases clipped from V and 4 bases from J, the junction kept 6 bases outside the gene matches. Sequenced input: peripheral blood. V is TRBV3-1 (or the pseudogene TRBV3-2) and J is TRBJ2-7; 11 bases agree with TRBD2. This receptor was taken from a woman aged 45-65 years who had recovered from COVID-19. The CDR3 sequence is CASTSGLAAYEQYF. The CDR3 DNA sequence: TGTGCCAGCACTTCGGGACTAGCGGCTTACGAGCAGTACTTC.